This T cell receptor (beta chain) was captured by sequencing in a study of control samples from healthy donors and cancer patients (dated by TCRdb to 2018 to 2021). Library preparation employed the immunoSEQ multiplex PCR assay. Here the immuneACCESS table is served through TCRdb, limited to in-frame sequences with V and J called. Missing clones are a known gap in these copies; in checked studies unresolved V genes cover under half, and the rest lacks a known reason. Here the sample has 90,000 to 150,000 clones; about 89% occur a single time. Together, the top ten hold 30% to 40% of the sample. To note about this clone: What antigen it recognizes has not been identified. No base-level quality is on record; no much larger clone is a single base apart.

Including cysteine and phenylalanine, the CDR3 has 17 amino acids. CDR3 DNA is the only sequence kept; it has 51 bases, read in frame from the first base. The V end gives up 3 bases and the J end 3 bases, leaving 12 bases in the junction not matched to a gene. Based on the germline V gene (reference sequence), the CDR1 and CDR2 sequences are LNHDA and SQIVND. The chain employs TRBV19 and TRBJ2-3, with TRBD2 matching 7 junction bases. The sample taken for sequencing was blood. The source is a man aged 45 to 65 in good health. The DNA sequence reads TGTGCCAGTAGTATGTGGGGAGGGGATGGGGGGACAGATACGCAGTATTTT. Its translation is CASSMWGGDGGTDTQYF.